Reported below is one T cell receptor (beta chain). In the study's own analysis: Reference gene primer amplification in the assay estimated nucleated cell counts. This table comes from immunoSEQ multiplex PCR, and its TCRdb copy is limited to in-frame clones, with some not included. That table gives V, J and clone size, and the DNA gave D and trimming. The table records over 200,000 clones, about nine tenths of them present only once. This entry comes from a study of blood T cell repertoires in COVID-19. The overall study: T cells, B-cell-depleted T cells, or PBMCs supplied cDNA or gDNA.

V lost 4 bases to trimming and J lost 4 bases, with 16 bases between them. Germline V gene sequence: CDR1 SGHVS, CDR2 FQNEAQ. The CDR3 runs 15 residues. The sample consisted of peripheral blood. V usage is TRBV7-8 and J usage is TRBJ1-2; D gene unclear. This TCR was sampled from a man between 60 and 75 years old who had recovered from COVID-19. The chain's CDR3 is CASSSLPGRFYGYTF. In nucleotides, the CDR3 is TGTGCCAGCAGCTCCCTCCCGGGGAGGTTCTATGGCTACACCTTC.